What follows are 13 T cell receptor beta chains derived from one specimen sequenced in a study of cytomegalovirus exposure and HLA in healthy donors. The primer mix had 60 Vbeta and 13 Jbeta primers. Only in-frame clones appear in the TCRdb table, and some are missing; sequencing was by immunoSEQ multiplex PCR. Its table records approximately 130,000 clones. The sequenced sample consisted of PBMCs. The receptors derive from a woman aged 55-70 years in good health and CMV-seronegative.

The V gene is TRBV27, the J gene TRBJ2-1; 8 nucleotides match TRBD2. CDR3 size: 18 residues. CDR1 MNHEY and CDR2 SMNVEV come from the germline V gene (reference sequence). J lost 0 bases, V lost 1 base, and 8 bases had no gene match. CDR3 nucleotide sequence: TGTGCCAGCAGTTTATATAGCGGGATCCGGAGCTCCTACAATGAGCAGTTCTTC. Residues: CASSLYSGIRSSYNEQFF.

The genes are TRBV28 and TRBJ2-7; D gene uncertain. The germline V gene has CDR1 MDHEN and CDR2 SYDVKM. V lost 8 bases and J 3 bases, leaving 8 bases between the germline ends. The CDR3 loop spans 11 amino acids. CDR3 nucleotides: TGTGCCAGCCAGAACTACTACGAGCAGTACTTC. This gives the protein CASQNYYEQYF.

The gene calls are TRBV11-2 and TRBJ2-5, with 9 bases identical to TRBD2. The CDR3 spans 17 residues. V was pared by 5 bases and J by 2 bases, with 12 bases of the junction left unmatched. CDR1 SGHAT and CDR2 FQNNGV come from the germline V gene. The CDR3 here is CASSQFLSGGPQETQYF. The CDR3, as DNA: TGTGCCAGCAGCCAATTTCTTAGCGGGGGACCTCAAGAGACCCAGTACTTC.

This sequence joins TRBV25-1 and TRBJ1-2; maybe TRBD1 (5 bases). The CDR3 totals 12 residues. Germline loops: CDR1 MGHDK, CDR2 SYGVNS. Between the trimmed V and J ends, which lost 4 bases and 8 bases, there was a span of 11 bases. CDR3 nucleotides: TGTGCCAGCAGTGTCGGGGGAGGCGGCTACACCTTC. This gives the protein CASSVGGGGYTF.

V gene TRBV5-4 combines with J gene TRBJ2-7; 9 nucleotides line up with TRBD1. Germline V lookup: CDR1 SGHNT, CDR2 YYREEE (reference sequence). The trim removed 3 bases at V and 7 bases at J, leaving 11 bases unmatched. CDR3 length: 15 residues. The CDR3 bases are TGTGCCAGCAGCTCCCAGGACAGGGGATCGCGTGAGCAGTACTTC. Protein product: CASSSQDRGSREQYF.

V is TRBV5-1 and J is TRBJ2-2; 8 nucleotides agree with TRBD2. V shed 5 bases and J 6 bases; nucleotides not matched to a gene: 6. CDR3 length: 14 residues. CDR1 SGHRS and CDR2 YFSETQ come from the germline V gene. This CDR3 reads CASRGSGSAGELFF. Written as DNA, the CDR3 is TGCGCCAGCAGGGGAAGCGGGAGCGCCGGGGAGCTGTTTTTT.

This chain links TRBV11-1 with TRBJ1-1; 8 bases are shared with TRBD1. The CDR3 is 16 amino acids. CDR1 and CDR2 (germline): SGHAT, FQDESV (reference sequence). Trimming at V came to 2 bases and at J to 4 bases, leaving 9 bases not matched to a gene. The CDR3 DNA is TGTGCCAGCAGCTTACCCCAGGGGGCGGTGGTCACTGAAGCTTTCTTT. This gives the protein CASSLPQGAVVTEAFF.

Concerning this clone: This CDR3 is missing its conserved last phenylalanine or tryptophan, likely due to a read error. The chain joins TRBV5-1 to TRBJ2-7; 10 positions agree with TRBD1. Germline loops: CDR1 SGHRS, CDR2 YFSETQ. With 0 bases clipped from V and 5 bases from J, the junction kept 2 bases outside the gene matches. The CDR3 runs 14 residues. The CDR3 here is CASSLGQGANEQYL. The CDR3 DNA reads as TGCGCCAGCAGCTTGGGACAGGGGGCCAACGAGCAGTACCTC.

The rearrangement uses TRBV18 and TRBJ2-7, with unresolved D. V was pared by 6 bases and J by 2 bases, with 17 bases between. The CDR3 has 15 residues. Looked up from germline, CDR1 is KGHSH and CDR2 is LQKENI. CDR3 in DNA: TGTGCCAGCTCCCAACTGCGTTTCAAACCCTACGAGCAGTACTTC. Amino acids: CASSQLRFKPYEQYF.

This chain joins TRBV19 and TRBJ1-1; the D gene is possibly TRBD1 (5 bases). The V gene lost 2 bases and the J gene lost 4 bases, with 14 bases spanning the gap. The CDR3 contains 15 residues. Germline CDR1 is LNHDA and CDR2 is SQIVND (reference sequence). CDR3 region: CASSIIGGKVTEAFF. CDR3 in DNA: TGTGCCAGTAGTATAATTGGGGGGAAGGTCACTGAAGCTTTCTTT. Drawing the rest from reference TRBV19 and TRBJ1-1, the complete variable domain is DGGITQSPKYLFRKEGQNVTLSCEQNLNHDAMYWYRQDPGQGLRLIYYSQIVNDFQKGDIAEGYSVSREKKESFPLTVTSAQKNPTAFYLCASSIIGGKVTEAFFGQGTRLTVV.

The chain carries TRBV2 and TRBJ2-1; D might be TRBD1 (5 bases). The V end lost 4 bases, the J end lost 0 bases, and 13 bases lay between the germline ends. The CDR3 extends over 16 amino acids. Germline V CDR1 and CDR2: SNHLY, FYNNEI. As DNA, the CDR3 is TGTGCCAGCAGTGCTTCGGCGGACAACTCCTACAATGAGCAGTTCTTC. Its translation is CASSASADNSYNEQFF. Full variable domain (missing parts from reference TRBV2 and TRBJ2-1): EPEVTQTPSHQVTQMGQEVILRCVPISNHLYFYWYRQILGQKVEFLVSFYNNEISEKSEIFDDQFSVERPDGSNFTLKIRSTKLEDSAMYFCASSASADNSYNEQFFGPGTRLTVL.

V and J are TRBV9 and TRBJ1-6; a weak D match, TRBD1 (5 bases). Deletions cut 2 bases from V and 8 bases from J, with 14 bases between. The CDR3 is 15 residues long. From germline, CDR1 is SGDLS and CDR2 YYNGEE. CDR3 in amino acids: CASSVEGQGYSPLHF. CDR3 DNA sequence: TGTGCCAGCAGCGTTGAAGGGCAGGGCTATTCACCCCTCCACTTT.

The chain has TRBV5-1 and TRBJ2-2, with 10 nucleotides matching TRBD2. The V gene's germline CDR1 is SGHRS and CDR2 YFSETQ. J was trimmed by 1 base and V by 0 bases; bases with no gene match: 6. There are 18 residues in the CDR3. CDR3 in DNA: TGCGCCAGCAGCTTGGGGGCTAGCGGGGGCCAGAACACCGGGGAGCTGTTTTTT. Protein product: CASSLGASGGQNTGELFF.